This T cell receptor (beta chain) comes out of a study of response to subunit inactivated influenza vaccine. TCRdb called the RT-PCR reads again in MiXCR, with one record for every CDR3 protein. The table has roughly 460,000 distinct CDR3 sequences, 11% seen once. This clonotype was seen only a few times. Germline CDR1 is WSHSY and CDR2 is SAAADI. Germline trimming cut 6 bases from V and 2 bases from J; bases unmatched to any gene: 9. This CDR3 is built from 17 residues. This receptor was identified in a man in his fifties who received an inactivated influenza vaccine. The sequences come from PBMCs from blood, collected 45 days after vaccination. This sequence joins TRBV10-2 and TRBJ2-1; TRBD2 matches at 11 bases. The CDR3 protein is CASRVGSGGAAYNEQFF. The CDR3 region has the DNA TGCGCCAGCAGGGTTGGTAGCGGGGGGGCGGCCTACAATGAGCAGTTCTTC.